What follows is one T cell receptor (beta chain) and its context. No antigen is known for it. This entry is derived from a study of shared clonotypes between healthy human individuals. In the study overall: Donors consisted of a couple of women and three men between 18 and 49.

CDR1 SGHTA and CDR2 FQGTGA come from the germline V gene. Trimming pared 5 bases from V and 3 bases from J, leaving 10 bases between. This CDR3 spans 13 amino acids. A 200 ng quantity of DNA, tens of thousands of T cell genomes, went into the sorted-subset replicate PCRs. Repertoires were generated with immunoSEQ multiplex PCR, while TCRdb's copy carries only in-frame clones and drops some. Among a few million clones listed, approximately 93% were seen once. The study's findings and limits: Several donors showed sharing of 4.5% to 5% of naive CD4 clonotypes. Among the subsets, naive ones generally showed larger estimated richness than memory ones.

The material sequenced was naive CD4+ T cells from PBMCs. Described subset: CD45RA+ positively selected. The sequence was collected from a man aged 18 to 30 in good health. Some clones in this sample may be carry-over from other donors' samples. The chain couples TRBV7-3 to TRBJ1-1, with D tentatively TRBD1 (6 bases). In nucleotides, the CDR3 is TGTGCCAGCAGCCCAGGGGTCGACACTGAAGCTTTCTTT. This gives the protein CASSPGVDTEAFF.